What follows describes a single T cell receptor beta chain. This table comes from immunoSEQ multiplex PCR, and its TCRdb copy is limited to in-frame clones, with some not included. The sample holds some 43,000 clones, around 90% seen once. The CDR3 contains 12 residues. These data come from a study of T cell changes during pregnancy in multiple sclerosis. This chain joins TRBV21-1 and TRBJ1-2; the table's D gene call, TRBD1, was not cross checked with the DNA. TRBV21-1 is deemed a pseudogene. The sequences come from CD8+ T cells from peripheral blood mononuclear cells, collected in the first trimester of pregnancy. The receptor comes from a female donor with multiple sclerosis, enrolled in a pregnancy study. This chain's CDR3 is CASADSGVGYTF. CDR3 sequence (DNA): TGTGCCAGCGCTGATTCAGGGGTAGGCTACACCTTC.